Given below is one T cell receptor (beta chain) in context. Its target is not known. This CDR3 region has 11 residues. The V end lost 10 bases, the J end lost 7 bases, and 13 bases lay between the germline ends. Germline V lookup: CDR1 MNHNY, CDR2 SVGAGI (reference sequence). The data derive from a study of T cell repertoires in cytomegalovirus infection. Study summary: Peptides in the study included HLA-C-restricted and HLA-B-restricted CMV epitopes.

Study results and caveats: Cumulative public TCR beta family frequency identified CMV carriers with the relevant HLA.

TCRdb re-derived calls from the reads in MiXCR, one entry per CDR3 protein. Counted here are 550,000 to 700,000 distinct CDR3 sequences, about 40% occurring once; the ten biggest clones make up roughly 50%. The rearrangement links TRBV6-6 to TRBJ1-1; D ambiguous. This clonotype was obtained from a human donor in good health (CMV status not recorded). Some clones in this sample may be carry-over from other donors' samples. The material sequenced was cultured PBMCs, taken from culture after CMV antigen stimulation. The CDR3 nucleotides are TGTGCCACCACGGACCCCGTTGAAGCTTTCTTT. This sequence encodes CATTDPVEAFF.